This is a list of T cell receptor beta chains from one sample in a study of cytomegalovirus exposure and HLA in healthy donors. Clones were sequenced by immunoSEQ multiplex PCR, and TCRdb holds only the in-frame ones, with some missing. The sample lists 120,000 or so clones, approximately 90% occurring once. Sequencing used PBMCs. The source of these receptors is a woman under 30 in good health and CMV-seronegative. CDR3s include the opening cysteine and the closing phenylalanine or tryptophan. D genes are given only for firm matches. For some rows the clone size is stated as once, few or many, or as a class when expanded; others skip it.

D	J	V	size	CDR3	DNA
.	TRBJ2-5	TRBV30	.	CAWTKAGQETQYF	TGTGCCTGGACCAAGGCGGGACAAGAGACCCAGTACTTC
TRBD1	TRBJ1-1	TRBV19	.	CASSIFAGGRSTEAFF	TGTGCCAGTAGTATTTTCGCAGGGGGCAGGAGCACTGAAGCTTTCTTT
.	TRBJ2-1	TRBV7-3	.	CASSVGQGSYNEQFF	TGTGCCAGCAGCGTAGGGCAGGGGTCCTACAATGAGCAGTTCTTC
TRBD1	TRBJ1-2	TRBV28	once	CASSGAGQKIYGYTF	TGTGCCAGCAGTGGGGCGGGACAGAAGATCTATGGCTACACCTTC
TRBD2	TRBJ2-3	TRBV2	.	CAIDMRGGSDTQYF	TGTGCCATAGACATGCGGGGGGGGTCAGATACGCAGTATTTT
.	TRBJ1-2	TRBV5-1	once	CASSPEGGHYGYTF	TGCGCCAGCAGCCCCGAAGGGGGTCACTATGGCTACACCTTC
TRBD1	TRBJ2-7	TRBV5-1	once	CASSLRTGRTGFGEQYF	TGCGCCAGCAGCTTGAGGACCGGACGGACAGGGTTTGGAGAGCAGTACTTC
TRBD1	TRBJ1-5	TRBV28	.	CASTSEDRGSFHQHF	TGTGCCAGCACCTCAGAAGACAGGGGCTCTTTCCACCAGCATTTT
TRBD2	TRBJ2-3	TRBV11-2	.	CASSLTQGRGGTDTQYF	TGTGCCAGCAGCTTAACCCAGGGGCGGGGGGGCACAGATACGCAGTATTTT
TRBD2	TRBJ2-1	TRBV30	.	CAWSATSGGASYNEQFF	TGTGCCTGGAGTGCGACTAGCGGGGGGGCCTCCTACAATGAGCAGTTCTTC
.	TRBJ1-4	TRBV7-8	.	CASSTTVATNEKLFF	TGTGCCAGCAGCACGACAGTGGCAACTAATGAAAAACTGTTTTTT
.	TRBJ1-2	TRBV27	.	CASSSRSGGYTF	TGTGCCAGCAGTTCCAGGTCGGGAGGCTACACCTTC
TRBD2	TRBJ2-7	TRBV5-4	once	CASSLAGRTYEQYF	TGTGCCAGCAGCTTGGCCGGGAGGACCTACGAGCAGTACTTC
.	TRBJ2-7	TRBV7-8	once	CASSSWGEDNYEQYF	TGTGCCAGCAGCTCTTGGGGGGAGGATAATTACGAGCAGTACTTC
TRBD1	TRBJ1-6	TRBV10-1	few	CASSEGRGNSPLHF	TGCGCCAGCAGTGAGGGCAGGGGGAATTCACCCCTCCACTTT
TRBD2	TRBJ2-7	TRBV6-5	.	CASSYSYSGGSYEQYF	TGTGCCAGCAGTTACTCGTACAGCGGGGGCTCCTACGAGCAGTACTTC
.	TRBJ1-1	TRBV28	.	CASSLTWRKTEAFF	TGTGCCAGCAGTTTAACGTGGAGGAAAACTGAAGCTTTCTTT
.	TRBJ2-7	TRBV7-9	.	CASSQPSVSIYEQYF	TGTGCCAGCAGTCAACCCTCGGTTTCTATTTACGAGCAGTACTTC
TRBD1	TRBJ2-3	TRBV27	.	CASSAQGTTDTQYF	TGTGCCAGCAGCGCACAGGGGACCACAGATACGCAGTATTTT
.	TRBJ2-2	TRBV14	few	CASSEQGIGELFF	TGTGCCAGCAGCGAACAGGGAATCGGGGAGCTGTTTTTT
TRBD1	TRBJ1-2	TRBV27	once	CASSYDPGQGVGYTF	TGTGCCAGCAGTTACGACCCCGGACAGGGTGTTGGCTACACCTTC
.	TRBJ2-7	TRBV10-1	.	CASSESETGSYEQYF	TGCGCCAGCAGTGAGTCCGAGACAGGTTCCTACGAGCAGTACTTC
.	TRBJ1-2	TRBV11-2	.	CASSLAGQSRPFAGYGYTF	TGTGCCAGCAGCTTAGCCGGACAGTCGCGTCCCTTCGCCGGCTATGGCTACACCTTC
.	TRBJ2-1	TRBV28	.	CASSLSHYAQEQFF	TGTGCCAGCAGTTTATCCCACTACGCCCAAGAGCAGTTCTTC
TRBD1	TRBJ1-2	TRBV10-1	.	CASSPDRAYGYTF	TGCGCCAGCAGTCCCGACAGGGCCTATGGCTACACCTTC
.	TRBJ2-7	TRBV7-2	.	CASSLVLSTLAEQYF	TGTGCCAGCAGCTTAGTACTTAGTACCCTAGCCGAGCAGTACTTC
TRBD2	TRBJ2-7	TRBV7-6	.	CASSPRTSGSGEQYF	TGTGCCAGCAGCCCCCGGACTAGCGGGAGCGGCGAGCAGTACTTC